The T cell receptor beta chain under discussion was sequenced for a study of cytomegalovirus exposure and HLA in healthy donors. Amplification used 60 Vbeta primers and 13 Jbeta primers. Profiled with immunoSEQ multiplex PCR; TCRdb holds only in-frame clones, not every one. The repertoire consists of over 150,000 clones, with approximately 75% occurring once and the leading ten covering 3% to 4.5%. Germline CDR1 is GTSNPN and CDR2 is SVGIG (reference sequence). The germline V and J ends were trimmed by 5 bases and 8 bases, with 13 bases remaining between them. The CDR3 has 12 residues. Worth noting for this clone: Its antigen is as yet unknown.

Broader study findings: Later analysis suggested most CMV-associated TCR beta chains were HLA-restricted.

The chain carries TRBV30 and TRBJ2-1; no reliable D call. This clonotype was sampled from a man aged 30 to 39 in good health and CMV-seropositive. The sample was PBMCs. The CDR3 DNA reads as TGTGCCTGGGGGCCCTCCCCCCATGAGCAGTTCTTC. Amino acids: CAWGPSPHEQFF. Looking up the rest from reference TRBV30 and TRBJ2-1 gives the full variable domain: SQTIHQWPATLVQPVGSPLSLECTVEGTSNPNLYWYRQAAGRGLQLLFYSVGIGQISSEVPQNLSASRPQDRQFILSSKKLLLSDSGFYLCAWGPSPHEQFFGPGTRLTVL.